The next 15 T cell receptor beta chains were all read from a single sample in a study of shared clonotypes between healthy human individuals. Measured with immunoSEQ multiplex PCR; TCRdb has only the in-frame clones, and not every one. This sample has approximately 500,000 clones, with almost 80% found just once. The sample was PBMCs. These TCRs come from a woman between 40 and 55 years old in good health. Some clones in this sample may be carry-over from other donors' samples.

This clone has a handful of counts. The CDR3: CASSVTGTGTRQLFF. In nucleotides, the CDR3 is TGTGCCAGCAGCGTAACCGGGACAGGGACTCGTCAACTGTTTTTT. The chain combines TRBV9 with TRBJ1-4; 9 bases line up with TRBD1. CDR1 SGDLS and CDR2 YYNGEE come from the germline V gene. CDR3 length equals 15 residues. V gave up 1 base and J gave up 12 bases; unmatched junction bases: 10.

The chain combines TRBV5-8 with TRBJ2-3; no clear D. Trimming shortened V by 1 base and J by 1 base, and 7 bases separated the two germline ends. Germline V gives CDR1 SGHTS, CDR2 YDEGEE. The CDR3 has 14 residues. CDR3 residues: CASSLRQGTDTQYF. The CDR3 DNA sequence: TGTGCCAGCAGCTTGCGTCAGGGCACAGATACGCAGTATTTT.

There are a few counts of this clone. This sequence joins TRBV2 and TRBJ2-7; 10 nucleotides agree with TRBD2. V lost 6 bases, J lost 2 bases, and 7 bases stayed unmatched. CDR3 length: 15 amino acids. Germline CDR1 is SNHLY and CDR2 is FYNNEI. In DNA form, the CDR3 reads TGTGCCAGCAGACTGCTAGCGGGAGTTGCCTACGAGCAGTACTTC. Translation: CASRLLAGVAYEQYF.

The V call is TRBV9, the J call TRBJ2-1; D remains unclear. The V gene's germline CDR1 is SGDLS and CDR2 YYNGEE. This CDR3 has 15 amino acids. The ends were cut back, 3 bases at V and 9 bases at J, with 19 bases in the middle. The CDR3 is CASSGPGSALGEQFF. As DNA, the CDR3 is TGTGCCAGCAGCGGCCCTGGATCAGCTTTGGGTGAGCAGTTCTTC.

The V gene is TRBV6-4, the J gene TRBJ2-2; possible D gene TRBD2, 6 bases. Deletions cut 7 bases from V and 7 bases from J, with 16 bases between. The CDR3 spans 14 residues. The germline CDR1 and CDR2 sequences are MRHNA and SNTAGT. In nucleotides, the CDR3 is TGTGCCAGCAAGCCGGGAGCCCAGGGCGGGGAGCTGTTTTTT. Residues: CASKPGAQGGELFF.

The J gene is TRBJ1-2, the V gene TRBV13; no reliable D call. V lost 6 bases and J lost 3, with 17 bases in between. The CDR3 covers 15 residues. Germline V gene lookup returns CDR1 PRHDT and CDR2 FYEKMQ (reference sequence). This CDR3 reads CASSTEAAEYYGYTF. As DNA, the CDR3 is TGTGCCAGCAGTACCGAGGCAGCGGAATACTATGGCTACACCTTC.

This rearrangement joins TRBV4-2 to TRBJ2-3; D is undetermined. Germline assignment: CDR1 LGHNA and CDR2 YNFKEQ. The CDR3 sequence is 13 residues long. Trimming left V 0 bases short and J 6 bases short, with 7 bases between. The CDR3, as DNA: TGTGCCAGCAGCCAAGATACCGGGGATACGCAGTATTTT. Translated: CASSQDTGDTQYF.

J is TRBJ2-1 and V is TRBV27, with a possible D match to TRBD2 (5 bases). Germline loops: CDR1 MNHEY, CDR2 SMNVEV (reference sequence). Between the trimmed V and J ends, which lost 5 bases and 4 bases, there was a span of 12 bases. CDR3 length: 14 amino acids. DNA of the CDR3: TGTGCCAGCAGTCTAGGACTTGATTACAATGAGCAGTTCTTC. Protein sequence: CASSLGLDYNEQFF.

In DNA, the CDR3 is TGTGCCAGCAGCCTGGGAGACAGCGGGAACACTGAAGCTTTCTTT. Translated, it gives CASSLGDSGNTEAFF. The chain is built from TRBV5-5 and TRBJ1-1; D possibly corresponds to TRBD1 (5 bases). Germline-derived CDR1 and CDR2 are SGHKS and YYEKEE (reference sequence). The CDR3 is 15 residues long. V dropped 4 bases and J dropped 1 base, with 14 bases sitting between them.

The chain uses TRBV19 and TRBJ1-1; TRBD1 might be the D (5 bases). The V gene's germline CDR1 is LNHDA and CDR2 SQIVND (reference sequence). This CDR3 is 13 amino acids long. Deletions cut 11 bases from V and 1 base from J, with 14 bases between. The CDR3 region has the DNA TGTGCCTGTCACGATAGGGGGAACACTGAAGCTTTCTTT. Its translation: CACHDRGNTEAFF. Variable domain in full (rest from reference TRBV19 and TRBJ1-1): DGGITQSPKYLFRKEGQNVTLSCEQNLNHDAMYWYRQDPGQGLRLIYYSQIVNDFQKGDIAEGYSVSREKKESFPLTVTSAQKNPTAFYLCACHDRGNTEAFFGQGTRLTVV.

This clone was found a few times. The CDR3 region is CASSHGGPIGAFF. The CDR3 DNA reads TGCGCCAGCAGCCATGGGGGGCCTATAGGAGCTTTCTTT. The V gene is TRBV4-1, the J gene TRBJ1-1; a weak D match, TRBD1 (6 bases). The V end lost 3 bases, the J end lost 10 bases, and 15 bases lay between the germline ends. The CDR3 has 13 amino acids. Germline V gene data show CDR1 as MGHRA and CDR2 as YSYEKL.

Comments on this clone: This may be a read error: a much more frequent sequence differs by one nucleotide. The V call is TRBV5-6, the J call TRBJ1-3; D gene ambiguous. V was pared by 2 bases and J by 2 bases, with 5 bases between. The CDR3 spans 13 residues. CDR1 SGHDT and CDR2 YYEEEE come from the germline V gene. CDR3 coding DNA: TGTGCCAGCAGCTTAAGGACTGGAAACACCATATATTTT. This translates into CASSLRTGNTIYF.

The rearrangement links TRBV29-1 to TRBJ2-3; D remains ambiguous. There are 13 residues in the CDR3. Germline-derived CDR1 and CDR2 are SQVTM and ANQGSEA. With 4 bases removed from V and 0 bases from J, the gap between germline ends came to 8 bases. The DNA of the CDR3 is TGCAGCGTTGCTGGCCAGAGCACAGATACGCAGTATTTT. It specifies CSVAGQSTDTQYF.

The CDR3 is CASSVTSDEQFF. The CDR3 DNA sequence: TGTGCCAGCAGCGTGACCTCTGATGAGCAGTTCTTC. The genes are TRBV9 and TRBJ2-1; D gene unclear. The CDR3 loop spans 12 amino acids. V lost 2 bases, J lost 8 bases, and 8 bases lay in between. The germline V gene encodes CDR1 SGDLS and CDR2 YYNGEE.

This clone has just a few counts. This rearrangement joins TRBV15 to TRBJ2-1; D is ambiguous. Germline V gene sequence: CDR1 LNHNV, CDR2 YYDKDF (reference sequence). V was trimmed by 0 bases and J by 6 bases, leaving 12 bases between them. This CDR3 is 15 amino acids long. The CDR3 reads CATSRDQDRPNEQFF. Here the CDR3 DNA reads TGTGCCACCAGCAGAGATCAAGACCGCCCCAATGAGCAGTTCTTC.